There are a few counts of the clone carrying this TCR beta chain. The junction differs from germline at one of its ends, possibly a read error. CDR1 is WSHSY and CDR2 is SAAADI in the germline V gene. The CDR3 runs 12 residues. These data originate in a study of blood T cells in healthy people across ages. Each individual donor underwent a draw of roughly 10 milliliters of peripheral blood. With a J-beta primer mix and a sample-barcoded 5' primer, a second PCR ran 7 to 11 cycles. One entry per CDR3 protein, called by TCRdb with MiXCR from the 5' RACE reads. The data hold about 1.7 million distinct CDR3 sequences, with about 28% observed a single time.

The chain couples TRBV10-2 to TRBJ2-1; D not resolved. This sequence was found in a woman aged 30 to 39 in good health. Material: blood. CDR3 region: CASSASFNEQFF. CDR3 sequence (DNA): TGCGCCAGCAGTGCATCCTTCAATGAGCAGTTCTTC.